The rows below give T cell receptor beta chains drawn from one sample of a study of T cell responses to AZD1222 COVID-19 vaccine. The repertoire was sequenced with immunoSEQ multiplex PCR; TCRdb's copy has only in-frame clones and lacks some. The data hold more than 250,000 clones, with 85% to 95% observed a single time. The starting material was peripheral blood, obtained on day 0 of AZD1222 vaccination. These TCRs come from an adult in good health. The CDR3 runs from the conserved cysteine through the conserved F or W. D genes are given only for firm matches. Not every row has a clone size; where given, it reads once, few, many or a size class.

TRBJ2-7 15 TRBD1 . TRBV4-1 CASSQGRQGSYEQYF TGCGCCAGCAGCCAAGGCAGACAGGGATCCTACGAGCAGTACTTC
TRBJ2-7 14 . . TRBV27 CASSLRDGSYEQYF TGTGCCAGCAGCCTCAGGGACGGATCCTACGAGCAGTACTTC
TRBJ2-1 16 TRBD2 . TRBV28 CASSQLAGDAYNEQFF TGTGCCAGCAGTCAACTAGCGGGTGACGCCTACAATGAGCAGTTCTTC
TRBJ1-2 15 TRBD1 . TRBV2 CASSELSGTGMGYTF TGTGCCAGCAGTGAACTCTCCGGGACAGGGATGGGCTACACCTTC
TRBJ2-7 14 TRBD2 . TRBV2 CASNGLAGEGEQYF TGTGCCAGCAATGGACTAGCGGGGGAGGGCGAGCAGTACTTC
TRBJ1-5 14 . . TRBV18 CASSPMTDNQPQHF TGTGCCAGCTCACCAATGACAGATAATCAGCCCCAGCATTTT
TRBJ1-2 18 TRBD1 . TRBV7-9 CASSLDRDRVRGGYGYTF TGTGCCAGCAGCTTAGACCGGGACAGGGTTAGAGGCGGCTATGGCTACACCTTC
TRBJ1-5 14 . . TRBV4-1 CASSQGGAAQPQHF TGCGCCAGCAGCCAAGGGGGGGCGGCTCAGCCCCAGCATTTT
TRBJ2-3 13 . . TRBV28 CASSSFDTDTQYF TGTGCCAGCAGCTCCTTTGACACAGATACGCAGTATTTT
TRBJ1-2 16 TRBD1 . TRBV15 CATSGPGQGTDYGYTF TGTGCCACCAGCGGGCCGGGACAGGGTACCGACTATGGCTACACCTTC
TRBJ2-7 12 . . TRBV12-3/TRBV12-4 CASSPGIRVLYF TGTGCCAGCAGCCCCGGAATCAGGGTATTGTACTTC
TRBJ2-7 14 . . TRBV7-9 CASTNAREFDEQYF TGTGCCAGCACCAACGCCCGGGAGTTCGACGAGCAGTACTTC
TRBJ1-6 16 . . TRBV7-9 CASSLVEFLDNSPLHF TGTGCCAGCAGCTTAGTTGAGTTTTTAGATAATTCACCCCTCCACTTT
TRBJ1-1 14 TRBD1 . TRBV19 CASSIGQGDTEAFF TGTGCCAGTAGTATCGGACAGGGCGACACTGAAGCTTTCTTT
TRBJ1-2 13 . . TRBV5-4 CASSLRGIYGYTF TGTGCCAGCAGCTTGAGGGGGATCTATGGCTACACCTTC
TRBJ1-1 13 . . TRBV11-1 CASSWITQGQAFF TGTGCCAGCAGCTGGATCACACAGGGTCAAGCTTTCTTT
TRBJ1-3 13 . . TRBV3-1/TRBV3-2 CASSQVTGNTIYF TGTGCCAGCAGCCAAGTGACTGGAAACACCATATATTTT
TRBJ1-3 13 . . TRBV28 CASSLGSGNTIYF TGTGCCAGCAGTTTGGGGTCTGGAAACACCATATATTTT
TRBJ2-7 15 TRBD1 once TRBV27 CASSSGQGSSYEQYF TGTGCCAGCAGTTCCGGACAGGGCAGCTCCTACGAGCAGTACTTC
TRBJ2-1 16 . . TRBV6-1 CASSEGLGSPYNEQFF TGTGCCAGCAGTGAAGGGTTGGGGAGCCCCTACAATGAGCAGTTCTTC
TRBJ1-4 15 . few TRBV11-2 CASSLGWGPNEKLFF TGTGCCAGCAGCTTAGGGTGGGGACCTAATGAAAAACTGTTTTTT
TRBJ1-5 15 TRBD1 . TRBV6-2/TRBV6-3 CASSYSGQTGQPQHF TGTGCCAGCAGTTACTCGGGACAGACGGGCCAGCCCCAGCATTTT
TRBJ2-7 11 TRBD1 . TRBV20-1 CGGQGDYEQYF TGCGGGGGACAGGGGGACTACGAGCAGTACTTC
TRBJ2-7 18 . . TRBV27 CASTRRAGSKSRCYEQYF TGTGCCAGCACCCGCCGGGCAGGGAGTAAATCTAGGTGCTACGAGCAGTACTTC
TRBJ1-1 14 . . TRBV28 CASSLRVGESEAFF TGTGCCAGCAGTTTAAGGGTGGGGGAGAGTGAAGCTTTCTTT
TRBJ2-2 12 . . TRBV2 CAGTENTGELFF TGTGCCGGGACCGAGAACACCGGGGAGCTGTTTTTT
TRBJ1-6 14 TRBD1 once TRBV11-2 CASSRDREWSPLHF TGTGCCAGCAGCAGGGACAGGGAGTGGTCACCCCTCCACTTT
TRBJ1-2 15 . . TRBV2 CASTPSGGHNYGYTF TGTGCCAGCACTCCTAGTGGAGGGCATAACTATGGCTACACCTTC
TRBJ2-7 15 . few TRBV23-1 CASSQLPPFVYEQYF TGCGCCAGCAGTCAATTGCCGCCTTTCGTCTACGAGCAGTACTTC
TRBJ2-7 13 TRBD1 . TRBV6-5 CATQGSNFYEQYF TGTGCCACACAGGGGAGCAACTTTTACGAGCAGTACTTC
TRBJ1-4 14 . . TRBV18 CASSPWAGNEKLFF TGTGCCAGCTCACCATGGGCGGGGAATGAAAAACTGTTTTTT
TRBJ2-1 16 . . TRBV7-2 CASSLVYGGQGNEQFF TGTGCCAGCAGCTTAGTGTACGGAGGCCAAGGGAATGAGCAGTTCTTC
TRBJ2-3 15 . once TRBV4-2 CASSQDTGWIDTQYF TGTGCCAGCAGCCAAGATACCGGGTGGATAGATACGCAGTATTTT
TRBJ1-1 13 . once TRBV7-9 CASSYEGNTEAFF TGTGCCAGCAGCTATGAGGGGAACACTGAAGCTTTCTTT
TRBJ2-2 14 . . TRBV4-2 CASSQQADTGELFF TGTGCCAGCAGCCAACAGGCAGACACCGGGGAGCTGTTTTTT